A single sample is the source of the 10 T cell receptor beta chains below, sequenced in a study of blood T cell repertoires in COVID-19. The assay was immunoSEQ multiplex PCR, and TCRdb's table has in-frame clones only and misses some. The repertoire consists of around 280,000 clones, with 90% occurring once and the leading ten covering about 1.8%. The sequenced material came from PBMCs or T cells enriched from blood (not recorded which). These receptors came from a woman younger than 30 with acute COVID-19.

A word on this clone: Other DNA variants within this sample encode the same CDR3. This rearrangement joins TRBV12-3 or TRBV12-4 to TRBJ2-2, with D possibly being TRBD1 (6 bases). The V gene lost 11 bases and the J gene lost 5 bases, with 12 bases spanning the gap. The CDR3 sequence is 12 residues long. The CDR3 sequence: CALTGWTGELFF. The DNA of the CDR3 is TGTGCCTTAACAGGGTGGACCGGGGAGCTGTTTTTT.

The chain recombines TRBV7-9 with TRBJ1-4; TRBD1 aligns across 8 bases. V trimming: 5 bases; J trimming: 4 bases; junction bases outside the gene matches: 12. The CDR3 loop spans 17 amino acids. Per germline, CDR1 SEHNR and CDR2 FQNEAQ (reference sequence). This CDR3 is CASSRSSAGGRNEKLFF. The CDR3 DNA follows: TGTGCCAGCAGCCGATCCTCGGCAGGGGGCCGTAATGAAAAACTGTTTTTT.

The rearrangement links TRBV24-1 to TRBJ1-2; 9 nucleotides agree with TRBD1. V shed 0 bases, J shed 4 bases, and the junction held 11 bases outside the gene matches. Germline V gene sequence: CDR1 KGHDR, CDR2 SFDVKD. This CDR3 contains 18 residues. CDR3 protein: CATSDLAIGQGSGYGYTF. CDR3 coding DNA: TGTGCCACCAGTGATTTGGCTATCGGACAGGGGAGTGGCTATGGCTACACCTTC.

The chain is built from TRBV30 and TRBJ1-1, with 10 bases aligning to TRBD1. Looked up from germline, CDR1 is GTSNPN and CDR2 is SVGIG (reference sequence). V lost 5 bases to trimming and J lost 2 bases; unmatched junction nucleotides: 2. The length of the CDR3 is 13 residues. The CDR3 DNA is TGTGCCTGGGCGACAGGGGGCAACACTGAAGCTTTCTTT. Amino acid sequence: CAWATGGNTEAFF. The variable domain in full, with the rest retrieved from reference TRBV30 and TRBJ1-1, is SQTIHQWPATLVQPVGSPLSLECTVEGTSNPNLYWYRQAAGRGLQLLFYSVGIGQISSEVPQNLSASRPQDRQFILSSKKLLLSDSGFYLCAWATGGNTEAFFGQGTRLTVV.

The chain couples TRBV18 to TRBJ2-1, with a weak D call TRBD2 (9 bases). V lost 1 base, J lost 7 bases, and 26 bases lay in between. Germline V gene lookup returns CDR1 KGHSH and CDR2 LQKENI. The CDR3 consists of 19 residues. The CDR3 DNA is TGTGCCAGCTCACCACGGCGGACAGGGCTTAGCGGGAGTGGGAATGAGCAGTTCTTC. This gives the protein CASSPRRTGLSGSGNEQFF.

The CDR3 loop reads CASSLGIAVEQFF. Written as DNA, the CDR3 is TGTGCCAGCAGCTTAGGGATAGCGGTTGAGCAGTTCTTC. This rearrangement joins TRBV7-2 to TRBJ2-1; D possibly corresponds to TRBD2 (6 bases). Germline CDR1 is SGHTA and CDR2 is FQGNSA. The CDR3 covers 13 residues. Trimming removed 1 base at V and 9 bases at J, with 10 bases between.

This rearrangement joins TRBV24-1 to TRBJ2-1; D gene unclear. Germline assignment: CDR1 KGHDR and CDR2 SFDVKD. Trimming removed 5 bases at V and 0 bases at J, with 16 bases between. This CDR3 is built from 17 residues. This CDR3 reads CATSGAKRLSSYNEQFF. In DNA form, the CDR3 reads TGTGCCACCAGTGGAGCGAAGCGTCTTAGCTCCTACAATGAGCAGTTCTTC.

V gene TRBV14 combines with J gene TRBJ1-6; D is undetermined. Germline CDR1 and CDR2: SGHDN and FVKESK. Deletions cut 0 bases from V and 4 bases from J, with 7 bases between. The CDR3 covers 15 residues. The CDR3, as DNA: TGTGCCAGCAGCCAAGATCGCCGGTATAATTCACCCCTCCACTTT. It encodes CASSQDRRYNSPLHF.

The chain uses TRBV20-1 and TRBJ2-1; 7 bases align to TRBD2. V shed 3 bases and J 7 bases; nucleotides not matched to a gene: 0. Germline V gene data show CDR1 as DFQATT and CDR2 as SNEGSKA (reference sequence). The CDR3 sequence is 11 residues long. The CDR3 nucleotides read TGCAGTGCTAGCGGGAGGAATGAGCAGTTCTTC. This encodes CSASGRNEQFF.

The chain links TRBV19 to TRBJ1-3; D may be TRBD1 (6 bases). Trimming stripped 1 base from V and 0 bases from J, with 7 bases between. The CDR3 runs 15 residues. CDR1 and CDR2 (germline): LNHDA, SQIVND (reference sequence). The DNA for the CDR3 is TGTGCCAGTAGTATAGGGACAGTCTCTGGAAACACCATATATTTT. This gives the protein CASSIGTVSGNTIYF. Drawing the rest from reference TRBV19 and TRBJ1-3, the complete variable domain is DGGITQSPKYLFRKEGQNVTLSCEQNLNHDAMYWYRQDPGQGLRLIYYSQIVNDFQKGDIAEGYSVSREKKESFPLTVTSAQKNPTAFYLCASSIGTVSGNTIYFGEGSWLTVV.